This T cell receptor (beta chain) was found in a study of post-analysis software for immune sequencing data. Study-level results: Diversity measured as normalized Chao1 was significantly lower in multiple sclerosis patients than in controls. Five or six TRBV segments, TRBV5-6, TRBV5-1 and TRBV20-1 among them, were found more frequent in patients than controls.

About this clonotype: Its antigen is undetermined.

Unique molecular identifiers were built into the TCR beta cDNA libraries. It was from roughly 1.1 to 9.2 million T cells that some 470,000 cDNA molecules came. In TCRdb, the PCR reads were re-called with MiXCR into one record per CDR3 protein. The sample holds roughly 800,000 distinct CDR3 sequences, 25% to 30% seen once. Looked up from germline, CDR1 is MNHEY and CDR2 is SVGAGI. There are 13 residues in the CDR3. V usage is TRBV6-5 and J usage is TRBJ2-7; D remains ambiguous. TRBJ2-5 matches the DNA end more closely, so the J call is doubtful. The receptor's source is a girl aged 10 to 17 with multiple sclerosis. Specimen: blood. Written as DNA, the CDR3 is TGTGCCAGCAGTTACTCGAATGGAGAGACCCAGTACTTC. This encodes CASSYSNGETQYF.